The rows below give T cell receptor beta chains drawn from one sample of a study of PD-1 blockade in mismatch repair-deficient tumors. TCRdb's table, derived via immunoSEQ multiplex PCR, lists solely in-frame clones and lacks some. Of tens of thousands of clones listed, over 70% were seen once; the top ten hold roughly 2.8%. The sequenced sample was peripheral blood, obtained 12 weeks after starting pembrolizumab. All receptors come from an adult with mismatch repair-deficient cancer. The CDR3 runs from the conserved cysteine through the conserved F or W. Fields, in order: CDR3 DNA, CDR3 protein, J gene, D gene, clone size, V gene. The D gene is left open where the match is weak. Only some rows state a clone size, as once, few, many or a class for expanded clones.

TGTGCCAGCAGCTTGGCGCGTTCCGGGGAAAAACTGTTTTTT | CASSLARSGEKLFF | TRBJ1-4 | . | few | TRBV11-3
TGTGCCAGCAGCCTAGCGGGAGGGCCGGGGAATGAGCAGTTCTTC | CASSLAGGPGNEQFF | TRBJ2-1 | TRBD2 | . | TRBV11-3
TGTGCCAGTAGTTCCACAGGTGTAGCCAAAAACATTCAGTACTTC | CASSSTGVAKNIQYF | TRBJ2-4 | . | once | TRBV19
TGTGCCAGCAGCCCTAGGACAGGGGGCATTGCCGGGGAGCTGTTTTTT | CASSPRTGGIAGELFF | TRBJ2-2 | TRBD1 | . | TRBV7-3
TGTGCCAGCAGTTACTCGAAGGGCAACGAGCAGTACTTC | CASSYSKGNEQYF | TRBJ2-7 | . | . | TRBV6-5
TGTGCCAGCAGTTTATTGGGGAGGACTGAAGCTTTCTTT | CASSLLGRTEAFF | TRBJ1-1 | . | . | TRBV27
TGTGCCAGCTCCCCCTATGAGCCTGAGCAGTTCTTC | CASSPYEPEQFF | TRBJ2-1 | . | . | TRBV18
TGCAGTGCTAGAGGGGACCGCGCTAACACCTTC | CSARGDRANTF | TRBJ1-2 | . | many | TRBV20-1
TGTGCCAGCAGCTCCCCGTGGGTCGGTGACACAGATACGCAGTATTTT | CASSSPWVGDTDTQYF | TRBJ2-3 | . | . | TRBV5-6
TGTGCTAGTTTGACGGCATCATCGGCTTTCTTT | CASLTASSAFF | TRBJ1-1 | . | once | TRBV12-5
TGTGCCAGCAGCCCCCGGAGCGGGGATACGCAGTATTTT | CASSPRSGDTQYF | TRBJ2-3 | . | . | TRBV7-2
TGTGCCAGCAGCTGGAGGAGACAGAGTACAAACACTGAAGCTTTCTTT | CASSWRRQSTNTEAFF | TRBJ1-1 | . | . | TRBV11-3
TGTGCCAGCAGTCGGACTATGGGTGAGCAGTTCTTC | CASSRTMGEQFF | TRBJ2-1 | . | once | TRBV5-6
TGTGCCAGCAGCTTAGATTCCAGGGGCATGAACACTGAAGCTTTCTTT | CASSLDSRGMNTEAFF | TRBJ1-1 | . | . | TRBV7-6
TGTGCCAGCAGCCTTCTCCCCGGGACTAGCGGATACAATGAGCAGTTCTTC | CASSLLPGTSGYNEQFF | TRBJ2-1 | TRBD2 | once | TRBV7-6
TGTGCCAGCAGTCCTCAGGGGGGCCCCGTCTACTACGAGCAGTACTTC | CASSPQGGPVYYEQYF | TRBJ2-7 | . | once | TRBV27
TGTGCCAGCAGCTTATTGGACAGGGATAATCAGCCCCAGCATTTT | CASSLLDRDNQPQHF | TRBJ1-5 | TRBD1 | . | TRBV7-2
TGTGCCAGCAGCGAGACAGGTTATGAGCAGTTCTTC | CASSETGYEQFF | TRBJ2-1 | . | . | TRBV11-3
TGTGCCTGGAGTGCCGGGACTAGCCCCAATCACGAGCAGTACTTC | CAWSAGTSPNHEQYF | TRBJ2-7 | TRBD2 | few | TRBV30
TGTGCCAGCCGACGGGACTCCTACAATGAGCAGTTCTTC | CASRRDSYNEQFF | TRBJ2-1 | . | . | TRBV6-5
TGTGCCAGCAGCTTGGCCGATGGGGCAGATAACACTGAAGCTTTCTTT | CASSLADGADNTEAFF | TRBJ1-1 | . | . | TRBV5-8
TGTGCCAGTAGGCTGGGAATGAAGAGTGAAAAACTGTTTTTT | CASRLGMKSEKLFF | TRBJ1-4 | . | few | TRBV19
TGTGCCAGCTCCCCAGGGAGGGGTCGCATGAACACTGAAGCTTTCTTT | CASSPGRGRMNTEAFF | TRBJ1-1 | . | . | TRBV27
TGTGCCAGCAGCTCGGGACAGGCTTCCACAGATACGCAGTATTTT | CASSSGQASTDTQYF | TRBJ2-3 | TRBD1 | . | TRBV7-3
TGTGCCAGCAGCGTGGACAGGGGAGCTGCAGATACGCAGTATTTT | CASSVDRGAADTQYF | TRBJ2-3 | TRBD1 | . | TRBV5-6
TGTGCCAGCAGCTTGGAATCCGGGATCGCCTATGGCTACACCTTC | CASSLESGIAYGYTF | TRBJ1-2 | . | . | TRBV5-8
TGTGCCAGCACCCCCATCTCCCAATCCTACAATGAGCAGTTCTTC | CASTPISQSYNEQFF | TRBJ2-1 | . | . | TRBV7-6
TGTGCCAGCAGTGTAGCGGGAGAATTCTACAATGAGCAGTTCTTC | CASSVAGEFYNEQFF | TRBJ2-1 | TRBD2 | . | TRBV27
TGTGCCAGCAGTTTCCGGGACAGGGGGGCCGGGGAGCTGTTTTTT | CASSFRDRGAGELFF | TRBJ2-2 | TRBD1 | once | TRBV27
TGTGCCAGCAGCTTTTCTACGACCGGGTATGGCTACACCTTC | CASSFSTTGYGYTF | TRBJ1-2 | . | . | TRBV7-9
TGCAGTGCTACGAGCGCAGATACGCAGTATTTT | CSATSADTQYF | TRBJ2-3 | . | once | TRBV20-1
TGTGCCAGCAGCTTAGCGCGCCCGGGACTTAAGCAGTTCTTC | CASSLARPGLKQFF | TRBJ2-1 | . | few | TRBV11-1
TGTGCCAGCAGTACCTCAGACGGGACGCGGCCAGATACGCAGTATTTT | CASSTSDGTRPDTQYF | TRBJ2-3 | . | . | TRBV27
TGCAGCGTTGCCCGGGGGCGACAGGTATACTACGAGCAGTACTTC | CSVARGRQVYYEQYF | TRBJ2-7 | . | . | TRBV29-1
TGTGCCAGCAGTACGGGACTAGCGGGAGGGCAAGAGACCCAGTACTTC | CASSTGLAGGQETQYF | TRBJ2-5 | TRBD2 | . | TRBV2
TGTGCCAGCAGCCAAGATGGTCTCGGCGGGGAGCTGTTTTTT | CASSQDGLGGELFF | TRBJ2-2 | . | . | TRBV4-2
TGTGCCAGCAGCGTCAGGAACACCGGGGAGCTGTTTTTT | CASSVRNTGELFF | TRBJ2-2 | . | . | TRBV9
TGTGCCAGCAACTCCCACTCCCCCAATGAGCAGTTCTTC | CASNSHSPNEQFF | TRBJ2-1 | . | . | TRBV6-1
TGTGCCAGCACCTGGGCACGGGGGAATCAGCCCCAGCATTTT | CASTWARGNQPQHF | TRBJ1-5 | . | once | TRBV28
TGTGCCAGCAGTTTATCTTTCCGCGGGGAGCTGTTTTTT | CASSLSFRGELFF | TRBJ2-2 | . | . | TRBV27
TGTGCCAGCCTCGAGATTCGACACATCTCCTACGAGCAGTACTTC | CASLEIRHISYEQYF | TRBJ2-7 | . | . | TRBV2
TGTGCCAGCAGCTTAGGTAACAGGGTTGATCAGCCCCAGCATTTT | CASSLGNRVDQPQHF | TRBJ1-5 | . | . | TRBV7-2
TGCGCCAGCAGCCAATCCGTGGGCTACGAGCAGTACTTC | CASSQSVGYEQYF | TRBJ2-7 | . | once | TRBV10-1
TGTGCCAGCAGTGGCCCGCTAGCGGGAGTACGGAATGAGCAGTTCTTC | CASSGPLAGVRNEQFF | TRBJ2-1 | TRBD2 | once | TRBV25-1
TGTGCCAGCAGCTTCGGAATCCAGCCCCAGCATTTT | CASSFGIQPQHF | TRBJ1-5 | . | . | TRBV7-2
TGCGCCAGCAGTAGAGACGGATCTGGAAACACCATATATTTT | CASSRDGSGNTIYF | TRBJ1-3 | . | . | TRBV10-1
TGTGCCAGCAGCGGAGACAGGGGGCGCAATGAGCAGTTCTTC | CASSGDRGRNEQFF | TRBJ2-1 | TRBD1 | . | TRBV7-3
TGTGCCAGTGGGGGGTCGGGCGAGCAGTACTTC | CASGGSGEQYF | TRBJ2-7 | . | . | TRBV19
TGTGCCACCAGCAGAGGGGGGGGCGCAGAGACCCAGTACTTC | CATSRGGGAETQYF | TRBJ2-5 | . | . | TRBV15